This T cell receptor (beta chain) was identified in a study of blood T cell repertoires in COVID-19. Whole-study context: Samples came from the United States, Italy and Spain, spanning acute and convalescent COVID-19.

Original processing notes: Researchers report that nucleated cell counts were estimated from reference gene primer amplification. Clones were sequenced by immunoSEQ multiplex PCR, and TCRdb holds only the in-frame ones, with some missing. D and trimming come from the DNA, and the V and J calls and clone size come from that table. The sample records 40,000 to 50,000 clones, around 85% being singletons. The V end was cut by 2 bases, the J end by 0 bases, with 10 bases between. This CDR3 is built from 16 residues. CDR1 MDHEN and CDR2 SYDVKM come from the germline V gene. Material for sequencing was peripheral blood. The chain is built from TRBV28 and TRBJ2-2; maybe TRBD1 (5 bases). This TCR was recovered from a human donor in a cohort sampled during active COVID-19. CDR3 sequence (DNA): TGTGCCAGCAGTTTACCCTGGACAACGAACACCGGGGAGCTGTTTTTT. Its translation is CASSLPWTTNTGELFF. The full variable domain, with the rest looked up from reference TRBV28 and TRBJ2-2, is DVKVTQSSRYLVKRTGEKVFLECVQDMDHENMFWYRQDPGLGLRLIYFSYDVKMKEKGDIPEGYSVSREKKERFSLILESASTNQTSMYLCASSLPWTTNTGELFFGEGSRLTVL.